Listed below are T cell receptor beta chains from one sample, sequenced in a study of shared clonotypes between healthy human individuals. Method: immunoSEQ multiplex PCR; TCRdb's copy keeps in-frame clones and lacks some. The table includes about 510,000 clones, 90% to 96% detected once. Sample: naive CD4+ T cells sorted from blood. These receptors were collected from a woman aged 30 to 39 in good health. Both conserved end residues are part of each CDR3. The D gene is left open where the match is weak. Part of the rows lack a size; the others show once, few, many or a class for expanded clones.

d_call: TRBD1
j_call: TRBJ2-7
v_call: TRBV7-6
clone_size: -
cdr3_aa: CASSFGGDSSYEQYF
cdr3_nt: TGTGCCAGCAGCTTTGGTGGGGACAGCTCCTACGAGCAGTACTTC

d_call: TRBD2
j_call: TRBJ2-1
v_call: TRBV27
clone_size: -
cdr3_aa: CASSRTGGRLYNEQFF
cdr3_nt: TGTGCCAGCAGTCGGACGGGCGGGAGGTTGTACAATGAGCAGTTCTTC

d_call: TRBD2
j_call: TRBJ2-7
v_call: TRBV9
clone_size: -
cdr3_aa: CASSVELAGSYEQYF
cdr3_nt: TGTGCCAGCAGCGTAGAGTTAGCGGGCTCCTACGAGCAGTACTTC

d_call: -
j_call: TRBJ2-3
v_call: TRBV9
clone_size: -
cdr3_aa: CASSVRTGTDTQYF
cdr3_nt: TGTGCCAGCAGCGTACGGACTGGAACAGATACGCAGTATTTT

d_call: TRBD2
j_call: TRBJ2-1
v_call: TRBV7-6
clone_size: -
cdr3_aa: CASSPLPTSGGSYNEQFF
cdr3_nt: TGTGCCAGCAGTCCGCTTCCGACTAGCGGGGGCTCCTACAATGAGCAGTTCTTC

d_call: -
j_call: TRBJ1-2
v_call: TRBV30
clone_size: -
cdr3_aa: CAWSPVSGYTF
cdr3_nt: TGTGCCTGGAGTCCCGTTAGCGGCTACACCTTC

d_call: TRBD2
j_call: TRBJ2-6
v_call: TRBV19
clone_size: -
cdr3_aa: CASSRASGSNAGANVLTF
cdr3_nt: TGTGCCAGTAGTAGGGCTAGCGGGAGTAACGCTGGGGCCAACGTCCTGACTTTC

d_call: TRBD2
j_call: TRBJ2-3
v_call: TRBV5-8
clone_size: -
cdr3_aa: CASSPGLAGEDTQYF
cdr3_nt: TGTGCCAGCAGCCCTGGACTAGCGGGAGAAGATACGCAGTATTTT

d_call: -
j_call: TRBJ1-1
v_call: TRBV30
clone_size: -
cdr3_aa: CAWSKATNTEAFF
cdr3_nt: TGTGCCTGGAGTAAGGCGACGAACACTGAAGCTTTCTTT

d_call: TRBD1
j_call: TRBJ2-7
v_call: TRBV28
clone_size: -
cdr3_aa: CASSTGQGTWEQYF
cdr3_nt: TGTGCCAGCAGCACGGGACAGGGAACTTGGGAGCAGTACTTC

d_call: TRBD1
j_call: TRBJ2-7
v_call: TRBV18
clone_size: -
cdr3_aa: CASQGDTGGYSYEQYF
cdr3_nt: TGTGCCAGCCAAGGGGATACAGGGGGATACTCCTACGAGCAGTACTTC

d_call: -
j_call: TRBJ1-2
v_call: TRBV6-6
clone_size: -
cdr3_aa: CASSYSGLDGYTF
cdr3_nt: TGTGCCAGCAGTTACTCGGGACTGGATGGCTACACCTTC

d_call: -
j_call: TRBJ2-7
v_call: TRBV19
clone_size: -
cdr3_aa: CASSIAGQRTYEQYF
cdr3_nt: TGTGCCAGTAGTATAGCAGGCCAGCGGACCTACGAGCAGTACTTC

d_call: -
j_call: TRBJ2-3
v_call: TRBV11-2
clone_size: -
cdr3_aa: CASSPSDATDTQYF
cdr3_nt: TGTGCCAGCAGCCCCTCGGATGCCACAGATACGCAGTATTTT

d_call: -
j_call: TRBJ2-7
v_call: TRBV27
clone_size: -
cdr3_aa: CASSTGVDRYEQYF
cdr3_nt: TGTGCCAGCTCCACGGGGGTAGATAGATACGAGCAGTACTTC

d_call: -
j_call: TRBJ2-3
v_call: TRBV27
clone_size: -
cdr3_aa: CASSPLPGDTQYF
cdr3_nt: TGTGCCAGCAGTCCTCTACCGGGGGATACGCAGTATTTT

d_call: -
j_call: TRBJ2-5
v_call: TRBV7-6
clone_size: -
cdr3_aa: CASSLEGWETQYF
cdr3_nt: TGTGCCAGCAGCTTAGAAGGGTGGGAGACCCAGTACTTC

d_call: -
j_call: TRBJ1-6
v_call: TRBV28
clone_size: -
cdr3_aa: CASSLDGSPLHF
cdr3_nt: TGTGCCAGCAGTCTAGACGGTTCACCCCTCCACTTT

d_call: -
j_call: TRBJ2-1
v_call: TRBV4-2
clone_size: -
cdr3_aa: CASSQDRDGRGLSSYNEQFF
cdr3_nt: TGTGCCAGCAGCCAAGATCGGGACGGTCGGGGCTTGAGCTCCTACAATGAGCAGTTCTTC

d_call: TRBD2
j_call: TRBJ2-1
v_call: TRBV5-1
clone_size: -
cdr3_aa: CASSRTGLGTYNEQFF
cdr3_nt: TGCGCCAGCAGCCGGACGGGACTAGGCACCTACAATGAGCAGTTCTTC

d_call: TRBD1
j_call: TRBJ2-7
v_call: TRBV6-5
clone_size: -
cdr3_aa: CASSASGQGVYEQYF
cdr3_nt: TGTGCCAGCAGTGCCTCGGGACAGGGTGTTTACGAGCAGTACTTC

d_call: TRBD1
j_call: TRBJ2-3
v_call: TRBV5-1
clone_size: once
cdr3_aa: CASSPGQGTDTQYF
cdr3_nt: TGCGCCAGCAGCCCTGGACAGGGAACAGATACGCAGTATTTT

d_call: -
j_call: TRBJ2-7
v_call: TRBV18
clone_size: -
cdr3_aa: CASSPSAYEQYF
cdr3_nt: TGTGCCAGCTCACCTAGCGCCTACGAGCAGTACTTC

d_call: -
j_call: TRBJ2-7
v_call: TRBV5-1
clone_size: -
cdr3_aa: CASRREDRSSYEQYF
cdr3_nt: TGCGCCAGCAGAAGGGAGGACAGGAGCTCCTACGAGCAGTACTTC

d_call: TRBD2
j_call: TRBJ2-1
v_call: TRBV19
clone_size: -
cdr3_aa: CASSRTSGRINEQFF
cdr3_nt: TGTGCCAGTAGTAGGACTAGCGGGAGAATCAATGAGCAGTTCTTC

d_call: -
j_call: TRBJ1-5
v_call: TRBV6-6
clone_size: once
cdr3_aa: CASSRETRSQPQHF
cdr3_nt: TGTGCCAGCAGCAGGGAGACGAGGAGCCAGCCCCAGCATTTT

d_call: TRBD2
j_call: TRBJ2-1
v_call: TRBV5-1
clone_size: once
cdr3_aa: CASSLSGREGINEQFF
cdr3_nt: TGCGCCAGCAGCTTGTCCGGGCGGGAGGGCATCAATGAGCAGTTCTTC

d_call: -
j_call: TRBJ1-3
v_call: TRBV5-1
clone_size: -
cdr3_aa: CASAGTGNTIYF
cdr3_nt: TGCGCCAGCGCGGGGACTGGAAACACCATATATTTT

d_call: TRBD2
j_call: TRBJ2-7
v_call: TRBV28
clone_size: -
cdr3_aa: CASSLSGGWWQGKREQYF
cdr3_nt: TGTGCCAGCAGTTTATCCGGGGGGTGGTGGCAGGGTAAGCGGGAGCAGTACTTC

d_call: -
j_call: TRBJ1-1
v_call: TRBV5-8
clone_size: -
cdr3_aa: CASEPRGRLFNTEAFF
cdr3_nt: TGTGCCAGCGAGCCGAGGGGCCGACTATTCAACACTGAAGCTTTCTTT

d_call: TRBD1
j_call: TRBJ2-7
v_call: TRBV5-1
clone_size: -
cdr3_aa: CASSLAAGTAYYEQYF
cdr3_nt: TGCGCCAGCAGCTTGGCGGCAGGGACAGCCTATTACGAGCAGTACTTC